This T cell receptor beta chain derives from a study of post-analysis software for immune sequencing data. Turning to the study itself: Some patients lacked subtype; others had relapsing-remitting, secondary progressive or progressive-relapsing disease.

Built from TCR beta cDNA, the libraries had unique molecular identifiers in them. The authors obtained about 520,000 cDNA molecules from around 0.96 to 9.9 million T cells. One entry per CDR3 protein, called by TCRdb with MiXCR from the PCR reads. The profile shows approximately 400,000 distinct CDR3 sequences, less than 40% of them singletons. Findings of the study overall: With TRBV5-6, TRBV5-1 and TRBV20-1 included, about five TRBV segments were more frequent in patients than in controls.

V lost 5 bases and J lost 2, with 13 bases in between. Germline values: CDR1 SNHLY, CDR2 FYNNEI. The CDR3 consists of 15 residues. This clonotype was counted once. The target antigen is unknown. The V and J genes are TRBV2 and TRBJ1-5, with D possibly TRBD1 on 5 matching bases. This TCR came from a girl aged 5-17 years with multiple sclerosis. The sample consisted of blood. The CDR3, as DNA: TGTGCCAGCAGTATGGGGCTTGGAGGCAATCAGCCCCAGCATTTT. Translating gives CASSMGLGGNQPQHF.